These T cell receptor beta chains were read from a single sample in a study of shared clonotypes between healthy human individuals. The assay was immunoSEQ multiplex PCR, and TCRdb's table has in-frame clones only and misses some. The repertoire holds over 2 million clones, 85% to 95% seen once, with 0.13% in the top ten. The sample was naive CD4+ T cells sorted from blood. The receptor source for this set is a young man in good health. Each CDR3 is given with its conserved first and last residue. The D gene is left open where the match is weak. Clone size appears in some rows only: once, few, many, or a class for an expanded clone.

abundance	v_gene	d_gene	j_gene	CDR3aa	CDR3nt
-	TRBV11-2	-	TRBJ2-1	CASSDLPTEQFF	TGTGCCAGCAGCGACCTCCCAACTGAGCAGTTCTTC
once	TRBV6-5	TRBD1	TRBJ2-5	CASSRRQGSKETQYF	TGTGCCAGCAGCCGTCGACAGGGGTCAAAAGAGACCCAGTACTTC
-	TRBV5-6	-	TRBJ2-7	CASSLAGTPNRHYEQYF	TGTGCCAGCAGCTTAGCCGGGACTCCTAACCGGCACTACGAGCAGTACTTC
-	TRBV6-1	-	TRBJ1-4	CASSLEGYGEKLFF	TGTGCCAGCAGTCTGGAGGGGTACGGTGAAAAACTGTTTTTT
once	TRBV7-9	-	TRBJ1-4	CASSFGTSGEKLFF	TGTGCCAGCAGCTTCGGGACAAGTGGGGAAAAACTGTTTTTT
-	TRBV10-2	TRBD2	TRBJ2-2	CASSEVGLAYDTGELFF	TGCGCCAGCAGTGAGGTAGGACTAGCCTACGACACCGGGGAGCTGTTTTTT
-	TRBV7-2	TRBD1	TRBJ1-1	CASSVTGATEAFF	TGTGCCAGCAGCGTGACAGGGGCTACTGAAGCTTTCTTT
-	TRBV7-2	-	TRBJ1-4	CASSLDPRGGEKLFF	TGTGCCAGCAGCTTAGACCCCCGGGGGGGTGAAAAACTGTTTTTT
-	TRBV6-5	-	TRBJ1-1	CASSRIVTEAFF	TGTGCCAGCAGTCGGATCGTCACTGAAGCTTTCTTT
-	TRBV6-1	-	TRBJ2-1	CASSYREYNEQFF	TGTGCCAGCAGCTACAGGGAGTACAATGAGCAGTTCTTC
-	TRBV7-8	TRBD2	TRBJ2-3	CASSLGTSGYTDTQYF	TGTGCCAGCAGCCTCGGGACTAGCGGATACACAGATACGCAGTATTTT
few	TRBV28	TRBD2	TRBJ2-7	CASSLSGLRGGKYEQYF	TGTGCCAGCAGTTTATCGGGTTTGCGGGGGGGCAAGTACGAGCAGTACTTC
-	TRBV13	TRBD2	TRBJ2-1	CASSSIKLAGDTEQFF	TGTGCCAGCAGCTCAATCAAACTAGCGGGGGACACTGAGCAGTTCTTC
-	TRBV18	TRBD2	TRBJ2-4	CASSPPGLAGAGAKNIQYF	TGTGCCAGCTCACCTCCGGGACTAGCGGGAGCGGGGGCCAAAAACATTCAGTACTTC
-	TRBV14	-	TRBJ1-2	CASSHTEGLYGYTF	TGTGCCAGCAGCCATACCGAGGGGCTCTATGGCTACACCTTC
-	TRBV10-2	TRBD2	TRBJ2-2	CASSESLAERLDGELFF	TGCGCCAGCAGTGAGTCACTAGCGGAGAGACTTGACGGGGAGCTGTTTTTT
-	TRBV2	-	TRBJ2-3	CASGASTSTDTQYF	TGTGCCAGCGGGGCTAGCACTAGCACAGATACGCAGTATTTT
once	TRBV27	-	TRBJ1-6	CASSSPFDNSPLHF	TGTGCCAGCAGTTCACCTTTTGATAATTCACCCCTCCACTTT
-	TRBV6-6	TRBD1	TRBJ2-3	CASSLQQGTDTQYF	TGTGCCAGCAGTTTGCAACAGGGGACAGATACGCAGTATTTT
-	TRBV6-1	TRBD2	TRBJ2-3	CASSPLAGATDTQYF	TGTGCCAGCAGCCCACTAGCGGGGGCCACAGATACGCAGTATTTT
-	TRBV10-2	-	TRBJ2-7	CASSDPSGKDYRQYF	TGCGCCAGCAGCGACCCGTCAGGGAAGGACTATCGGCAGTACTTC
-	TRBV7-9	-	TRBJ2-3	CAGGTSTDTQYF	TGTGCCGGGGGGACCAGCACAGATACGCAGTATTTT
-	TRBV5-4	-	TRBJ1-5	CASSSDGRGDQPQHF	TGTGCCAGCAGCTCCGACGGTCGAGGTGATCAGCCCCAGCATTTT
-	TRBV7-2	-	TRBJ2-2	CASSPMVFGELFF	TGTGCCAGCAGCCCCATGGTTTTCGGGGAGCTGTTTTTT
-	TRBV30	TRBD2	TRBJ2-3	CAWSSRLAGGPITDTQYF	TGTGCCTGGAGTAGCCGGCTAGCGGGGGGGCCAATCACAGATACGCAGTATTTT
-	TRBV28	-	TRBJ2-3	CASSPGSRNGQYF	TGTGCCAGCAGTCCGGGCAGCCGAAATGGGCAGTATTTT
-	TRBV7-9	-	TRBJ1-3	CASSLKPPRSGNTIYF	TGTGCCAGCAGCCTAAAGCCCCCCCGCTCTGGAAACACCATATATTTT
-	TRBV4-3	-	TRBJ2-7	CASSQEEGPYEQYF	TGCGCCAGCAGCCAAGAGGAGGGGCCATACGAGCAGTACTTC
-	TRBV5-5	TRBD1	TRBJ2-6	CASSLGGTGTPGANVLTF	TGTGCCAGCAGCTTGGGGGGGACAGGGACCCCTGGGGCCAACGTCCTGACTTTC
-	TRBV4-3	-	TRBJ1-4	CASSQDIPRDRLGELFF	TGCGCCAGCAGCCAAGACATCCCAAGGGACCGGTTGGGGGAACTGTTTTTT
-	TRBV5-1	-	TRBJ1-6	CASSLGGRKDSPLHF	TGCGCCAGCAGCTTGGGTGGGAGGAAGGATTCACCCCTCCACTTT
-	TRBV25-1	-	TRBJ2-2	CASSPRANTGELFF	TGTGCCAGCAGCCCCCGGGCCAACACCGGGGAGCTGTTTTTT
-	TRBV10-3	TRBD2	TRBJ2-7	CAIKLTSGYEQYF	TGTGCCATCAAGTTGACTAGCGGCTACGAGCAGTACTTC
-	TRBV28	-	TRBJ1-6	CASSLRLTLHF	TGTGCCAGCAGTTTGCGGCTCACCCTCCACTTT
-	TRBV28	TRBD1	TRBJ2-7	CASSPGGGSSYEQYF	TGTGCCAGCAGTCCAGGGGGTGGGAGCTCCTACGAGCAGTACTTC
-	TRBV28	TRBD1	TRBJ1-1	CASSPRTGGITEAFF	TGTGCCAGCAGTCCTAGAACAGGGGGTATCACTGAAGCTTTCTTT
-	TRBV6-5	-	TRBJ1-2	CASTPGPRTWGYTF	TGTGCCAGCACCCCGGGACCCAGGACTTGGGGCTACACCTTC
-	TRBV18	-	TRBJ2-7	CASSPTGPDAYEQYF	TGTGCCAGCTCACCGACGGGACCGGACGCCTACGAGCAGTACTTC
-	TRBV6-5	-	TRBJ1-2	CASSYADRESYGYTF	TGTGCCAGCAGTTACGCAGACAGAGAATCCTATGGCTACACCTTC
-	TRBV28	-	TRBJ2-7	CASSSRNEQYF	TGTGCCAGCAGTTCCCGTAACGAGCAGTACTTC
-	TRBV6-6	-	TRBJ1-5	CASSYLEGQPQHF	TGTGCCAGCAGTTACTTGGAGGGACAGCCCCAGCATTTT
-	TRBV27	-	TRBJ1-4	CASARQRASGEKLFF	TGTGCCAGCGCCCGGCAAAGGGCATCTGGTGAAAAACTGTTTTTT